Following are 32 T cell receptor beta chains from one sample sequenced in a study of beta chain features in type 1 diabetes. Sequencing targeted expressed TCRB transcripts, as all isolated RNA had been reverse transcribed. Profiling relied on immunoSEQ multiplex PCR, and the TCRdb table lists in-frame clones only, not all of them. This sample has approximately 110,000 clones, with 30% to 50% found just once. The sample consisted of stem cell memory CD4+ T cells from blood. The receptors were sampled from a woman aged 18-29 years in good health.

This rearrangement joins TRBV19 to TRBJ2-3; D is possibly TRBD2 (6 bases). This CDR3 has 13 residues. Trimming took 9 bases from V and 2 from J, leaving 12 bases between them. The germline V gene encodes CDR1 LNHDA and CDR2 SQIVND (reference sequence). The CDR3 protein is CASWGLLTDTQYF. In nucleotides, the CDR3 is TGTGCCAGCTGGGGACTCCTCACAGATACGCAGTATTTT.

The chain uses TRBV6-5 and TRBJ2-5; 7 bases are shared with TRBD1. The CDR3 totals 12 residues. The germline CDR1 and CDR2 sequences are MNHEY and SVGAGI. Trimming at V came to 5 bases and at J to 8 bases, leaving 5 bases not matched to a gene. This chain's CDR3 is CASSLRQGTQYF. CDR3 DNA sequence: TGTGCCAGCAGTCTGCGACAGGGAACCCAGTACTTC.

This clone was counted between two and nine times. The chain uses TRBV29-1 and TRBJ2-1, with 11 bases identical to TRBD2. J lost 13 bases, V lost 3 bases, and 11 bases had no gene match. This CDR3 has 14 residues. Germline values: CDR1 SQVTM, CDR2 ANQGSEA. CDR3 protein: CSVERVLAGATQFF. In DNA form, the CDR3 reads TGCAGCGTTGAGAGGGTACTAGCGGGAGCCACACAGTTCTTC.

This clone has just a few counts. The CDR3 region has the DNA TGTGCCAGCAGCTTATCCGGACACGTCACTGAAGCTTTCTTT. It is translated as CASSLSGHVTEAFF. The chain recombines TRBV7-9 with TRBJ1-1, with D tentatively TRBD1 (5 bases). V dropped 2 bases and J dropped 4 bases, with 11 bases sitting between them. The CDR3 totals 14 residues. Germline V CDR1 and CDR2: SEHNR, FQNEAQ (reference sequence).

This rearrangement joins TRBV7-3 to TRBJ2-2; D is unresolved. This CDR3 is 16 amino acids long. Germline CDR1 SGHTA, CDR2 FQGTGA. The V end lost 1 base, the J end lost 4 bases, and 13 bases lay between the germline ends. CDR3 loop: CASSLRPLLSTGELFF. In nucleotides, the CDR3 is TGTGCCAGCAGCTTAAGGCCCCTTCTCAGCACCGGGGAGCTGTTTTTT.

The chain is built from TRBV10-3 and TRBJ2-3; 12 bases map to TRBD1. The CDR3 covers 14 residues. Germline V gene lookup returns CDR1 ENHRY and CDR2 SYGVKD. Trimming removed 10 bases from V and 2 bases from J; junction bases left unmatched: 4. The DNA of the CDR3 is TGTGCCACCGGGACAGGGGGCCTCACAGATACGCAGTATTTT. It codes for CATGTGGLTDTQYF.

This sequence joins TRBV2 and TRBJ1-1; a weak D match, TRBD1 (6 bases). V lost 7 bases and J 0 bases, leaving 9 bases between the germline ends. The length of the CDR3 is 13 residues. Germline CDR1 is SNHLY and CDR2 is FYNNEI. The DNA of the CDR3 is TGTGCCAGCAATGGACAGATGAACACTGAAGCTTTCTTT. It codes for CASNGQMNTEAFF. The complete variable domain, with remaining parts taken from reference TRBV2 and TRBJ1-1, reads EPEVTQTPSHQVTQMGQEVILRCVPISNHLYFYWYRQILGQKVEFLVSFYNNEISEKSEIFDDQFSVERPDGSNFTLKIRSTKLEDSAMYFCASNGQMNTEAFFGQGTRLTVV.

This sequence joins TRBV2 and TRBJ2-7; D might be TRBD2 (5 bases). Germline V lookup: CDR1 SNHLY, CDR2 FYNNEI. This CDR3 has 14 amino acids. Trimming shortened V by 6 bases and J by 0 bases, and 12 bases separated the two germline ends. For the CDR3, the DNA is TGTGCCAGCAGCCGGGAAAGGTCCTCCTACGAGCAGTACTTC. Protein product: CASSRERSSYEQYF.

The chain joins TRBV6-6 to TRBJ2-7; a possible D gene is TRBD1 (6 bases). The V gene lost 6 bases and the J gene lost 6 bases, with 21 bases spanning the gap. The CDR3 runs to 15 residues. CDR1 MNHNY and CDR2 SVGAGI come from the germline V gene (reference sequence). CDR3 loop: CASRTTGTPSFEQYF. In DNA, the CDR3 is TGTGCCAGCAGGACTACCGGGACACCGTCGTTCGAGCAGTACTTC.

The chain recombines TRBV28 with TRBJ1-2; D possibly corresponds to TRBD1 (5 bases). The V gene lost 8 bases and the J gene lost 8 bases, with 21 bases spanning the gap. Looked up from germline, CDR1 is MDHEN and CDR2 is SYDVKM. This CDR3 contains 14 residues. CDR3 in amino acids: CASGKQVVKGGYTF. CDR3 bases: TGTGCCAGCGGCAAACAGGTGGTTAAAGGAGGCTACACCTTC.

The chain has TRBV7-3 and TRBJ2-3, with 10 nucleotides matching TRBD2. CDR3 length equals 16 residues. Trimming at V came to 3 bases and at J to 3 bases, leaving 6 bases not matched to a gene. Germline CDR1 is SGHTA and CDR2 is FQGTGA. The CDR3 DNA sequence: TGTGCCAGCAGCTTCCAGCGGGAGGGCCTGACAGATACGCAGTATTTT. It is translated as CASSFQREGLTDTQYF. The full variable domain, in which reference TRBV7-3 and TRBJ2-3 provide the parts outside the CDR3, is GAGVSQTPSNKVTEKGKYVELRCDPISGHTALYWYRQSLGQGPEFLIYFQGTGAADDSGLPNDRFFAVRPEGSVSTLKIQRTERGDSAVYLCASSFQREGLTDTQYFGPGTRLTVL.

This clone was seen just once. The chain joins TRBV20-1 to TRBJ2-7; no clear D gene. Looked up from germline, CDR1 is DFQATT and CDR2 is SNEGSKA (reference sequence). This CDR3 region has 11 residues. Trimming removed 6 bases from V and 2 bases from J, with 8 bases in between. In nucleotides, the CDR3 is TGCAGTGCGTATAGAACCTACGAGCAGTACTTC. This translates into CSAYRTYEQYF.

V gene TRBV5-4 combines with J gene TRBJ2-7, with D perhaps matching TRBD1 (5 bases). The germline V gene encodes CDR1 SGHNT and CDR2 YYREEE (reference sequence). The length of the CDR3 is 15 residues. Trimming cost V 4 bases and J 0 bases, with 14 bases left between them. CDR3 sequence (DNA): TGTGCCAGCAGCGAGATACAGGAACCCTCCTACGAGCAGTACTTC. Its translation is CASSEIQEPSYEQYF.

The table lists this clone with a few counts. CDR3 DNA sequence: TGTGCCAGCAGCACCCCTGGGACTAGCTACACAGATACGCAGTATTTT. Translated: CASSTPGTSYTDTQYF. The chain uses TRBV7-8 and TRBJ2-3, with TRBD2 identical over 9 bases. The CDR3 runs 16 residues. The germline CDR1 and CDR2 sequences are SGHVS and FQNEAQ. J was trimmed by 2 bases and V by 5 bases; bases with no gene match: 8.

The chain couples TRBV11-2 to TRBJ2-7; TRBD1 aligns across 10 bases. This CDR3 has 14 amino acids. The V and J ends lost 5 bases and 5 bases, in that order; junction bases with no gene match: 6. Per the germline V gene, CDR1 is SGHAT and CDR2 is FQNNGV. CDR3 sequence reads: CASSQLDRGNEQYF. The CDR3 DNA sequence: TGTGCCAGCAGCCAACTGGACAGGGGGAACGAGCAGTACTTC.

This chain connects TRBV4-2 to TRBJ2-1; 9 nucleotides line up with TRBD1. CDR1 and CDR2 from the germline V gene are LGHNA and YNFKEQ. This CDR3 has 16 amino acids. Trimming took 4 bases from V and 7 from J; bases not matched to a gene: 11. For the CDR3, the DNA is TGTGCCAGCAGCCCTTCCGGGACAGGGTTTGGGAATGAGCAGTTCTTC. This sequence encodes CASSPSGTGFGNEQFF.

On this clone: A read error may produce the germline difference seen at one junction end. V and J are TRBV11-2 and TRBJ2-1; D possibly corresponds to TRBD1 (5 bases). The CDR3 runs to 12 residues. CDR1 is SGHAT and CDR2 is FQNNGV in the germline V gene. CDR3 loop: CASSLTAQAKVF. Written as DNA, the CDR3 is TGTGCCAGCAGCTTAACAGCACAGGCCAAGGTCTTC.

The CDR3 nucleotides read TGTGCCAGCAGCCAAGGCGATGAGCAGTTCTTC. Protein sequence: CASSQGDEQFF. The chain is built from TRBV14 and TRBJ2-1; D call uncertain. The germline V and J ends were trimmed by 1 base and 8 bases, with 3 bases remaining between them. The CDR3 covers 11 residues. Looked up from germline, CDR1 is SGHDN and CDR2 is FVKESK.

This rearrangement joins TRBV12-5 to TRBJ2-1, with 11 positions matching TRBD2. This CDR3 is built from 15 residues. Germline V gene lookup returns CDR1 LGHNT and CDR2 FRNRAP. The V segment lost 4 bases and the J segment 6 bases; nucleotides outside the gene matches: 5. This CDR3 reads CASGSLAGGVNEQFF. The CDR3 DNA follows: TGTGCTAGTGGTTCATTAGCGGGAGGGGTCAATGAGCAGTTCTTC.

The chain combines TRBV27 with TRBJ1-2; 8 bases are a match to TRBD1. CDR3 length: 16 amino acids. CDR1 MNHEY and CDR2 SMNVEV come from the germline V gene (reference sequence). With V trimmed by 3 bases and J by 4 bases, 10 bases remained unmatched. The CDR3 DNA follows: TGTGCCAGCAGTTTTCTGGGGTCAGGGGGCCGCTATGGCTACACCTTC. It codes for CASSFLGSGGRYGYTF.

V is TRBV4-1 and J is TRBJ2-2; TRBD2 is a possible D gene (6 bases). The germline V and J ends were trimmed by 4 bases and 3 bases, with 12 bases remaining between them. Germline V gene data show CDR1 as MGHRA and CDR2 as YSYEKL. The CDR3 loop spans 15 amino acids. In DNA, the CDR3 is TGCGCCAGCAGCCGCGGGACGCTTGACACCGGGGAGCTGTTTTTT. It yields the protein CASSRGTLDTGELFF.

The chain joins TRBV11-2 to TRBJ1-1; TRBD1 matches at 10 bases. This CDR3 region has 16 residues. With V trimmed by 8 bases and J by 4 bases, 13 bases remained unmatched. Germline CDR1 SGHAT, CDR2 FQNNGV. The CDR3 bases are TGTGCCAGCTGCCCAGCCGGGACAGGGGTAAGCACTGAAGCTTTCTTT. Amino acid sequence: CASCPAGTGVSTEAFF.

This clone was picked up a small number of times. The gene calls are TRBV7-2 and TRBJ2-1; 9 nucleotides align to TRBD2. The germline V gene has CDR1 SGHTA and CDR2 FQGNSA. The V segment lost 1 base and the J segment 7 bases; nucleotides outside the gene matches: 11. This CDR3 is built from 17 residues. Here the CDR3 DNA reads TGTGCCAGCAGCTTAGGGCGGGAGGGACGTTTTGGAAATGAGCAGTTCTTC. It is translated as CASSLGREGRFGNEQFF. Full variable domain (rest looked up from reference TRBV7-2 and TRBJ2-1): GAGVSQSPSNKVTEKGKDVELRCDPISGHTALYWYRQSLGQGLEFLIYFQGNSAPDKSGLPSDRFSAERTGGSVSTLTIQRTQQEDSAVYLCASSLGREGRFGNEQFFGPGTRLTVL.

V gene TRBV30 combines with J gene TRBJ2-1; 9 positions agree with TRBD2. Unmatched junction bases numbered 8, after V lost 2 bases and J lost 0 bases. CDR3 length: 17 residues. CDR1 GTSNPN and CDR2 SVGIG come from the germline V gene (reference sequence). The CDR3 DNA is TGTGCCTGGAGTCTAGCGGGATACCCGATCTCCTACAATGAGCAGTTCTTC. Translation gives CAWSLAGYPISYNEQFF.

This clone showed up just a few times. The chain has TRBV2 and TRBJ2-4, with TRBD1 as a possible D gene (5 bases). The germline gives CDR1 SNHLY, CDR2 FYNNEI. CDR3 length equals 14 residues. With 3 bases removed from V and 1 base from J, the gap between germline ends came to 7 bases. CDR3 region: CASSEYRAKNIQYF. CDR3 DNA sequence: TGTGCCAGCAGTGAGTACAGGGCCAAAAACATTCAGTACTTC.

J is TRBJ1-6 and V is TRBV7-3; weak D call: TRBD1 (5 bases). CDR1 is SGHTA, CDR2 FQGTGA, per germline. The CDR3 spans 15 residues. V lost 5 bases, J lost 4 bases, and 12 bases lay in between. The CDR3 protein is CASSAAGGYNSPLHF. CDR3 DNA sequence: TGTGCCAGCAGCGCCGCGGGGGGGTATAATTCACCCCTCCACTTT.

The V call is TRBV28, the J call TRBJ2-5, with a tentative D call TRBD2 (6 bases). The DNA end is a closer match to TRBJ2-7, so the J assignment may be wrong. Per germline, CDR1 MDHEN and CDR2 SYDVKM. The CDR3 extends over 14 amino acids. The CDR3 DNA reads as TGTGCCAGCAGTCCTCGGGACTTGCGGGACGAGCAGTACTTC. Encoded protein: CASSPRDLRDEQYF.

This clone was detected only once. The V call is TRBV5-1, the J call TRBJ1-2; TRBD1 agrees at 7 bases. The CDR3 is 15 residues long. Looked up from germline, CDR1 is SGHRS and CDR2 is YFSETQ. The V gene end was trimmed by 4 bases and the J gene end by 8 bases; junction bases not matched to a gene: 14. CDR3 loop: CASSPITTRQGGYTF. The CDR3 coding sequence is TGCGCCAGCAGCCCCATAACTACGAGACAGGGAGGCTACACCTTC.

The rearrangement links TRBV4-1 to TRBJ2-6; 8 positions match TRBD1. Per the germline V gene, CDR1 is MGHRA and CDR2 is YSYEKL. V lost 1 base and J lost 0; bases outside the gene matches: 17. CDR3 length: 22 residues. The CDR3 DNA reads TGCGCCAGCAGCCAAGCTGACCGACTGGACAGGGTCGTACTCTCTGGGGCCAACGTCCTGACTTTC. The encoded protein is CASSQADRLDRVVLSGANVLTF.

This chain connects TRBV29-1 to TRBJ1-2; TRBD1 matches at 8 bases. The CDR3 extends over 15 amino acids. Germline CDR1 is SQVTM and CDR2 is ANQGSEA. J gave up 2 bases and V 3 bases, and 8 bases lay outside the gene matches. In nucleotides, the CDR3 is TGCAGCGTTGATCGAAGGACAGGGTACAACTATGGCTACACCTTC. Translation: CSVDRRTGYNYGYTF. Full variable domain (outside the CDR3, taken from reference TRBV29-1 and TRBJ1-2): SAVISQKPSRDICQRGTSLTIQCQVDSQVTMMFWYRQQPGQSLTLIATANQGSEATYESGFVIDKFPISRPNLTFSTLTVSNMSPEDSSIYLCSVDRRTGYNYGYTFGSGTRLTVV.

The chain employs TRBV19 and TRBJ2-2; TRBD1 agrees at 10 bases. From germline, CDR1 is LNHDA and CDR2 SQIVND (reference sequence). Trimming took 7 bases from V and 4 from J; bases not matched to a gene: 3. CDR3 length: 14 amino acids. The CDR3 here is CASTRTGGTGELFF. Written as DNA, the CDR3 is TGTGCCAGTACCAGGACAGGGGGCACCGGGGAGCTGTTTTTT. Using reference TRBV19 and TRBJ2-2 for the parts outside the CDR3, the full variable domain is DGGITQSPKYLFRKEGQNVTLSCEQNLNHDAMYWYRQDPGQGLRLIYYSQIVNDFQKGDIAEGYSVSREKKESFPLTVTSAQKNPTAFYLCASTRTGGTGELFFGEGSRLTVL.

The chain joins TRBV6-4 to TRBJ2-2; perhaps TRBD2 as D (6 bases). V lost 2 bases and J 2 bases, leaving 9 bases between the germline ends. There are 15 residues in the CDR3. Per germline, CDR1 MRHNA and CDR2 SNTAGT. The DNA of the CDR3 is TGTGCCAGCAGTGACGGGACTCTAAACACCGGGGAGCTGTTTTTT. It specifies CASSDGTLNTGELFF.